The 12 T cell receptor beta chains given below trace back to one sample, sequenced in a study of T cell repertoires in cytomegalovirus infection. Their antigen targets remain unknown. TCRdb re-derived calls from the reads in MiXCR, one entry per CDR3 protein. The sample contains roughly 170,000 distinct CDR3 sequences, less than 25% of which appear only once. The sequenced sample was CD8+ T cells from cultured PBMCs, obtained from culture after CMV antigen stimulation. These receptors were collected from a human donor in good health (CMV status not recorded). Some clones in this sample may be carry-over from other donors' samples.

The V gene is TRBV6-5, the J gene TRBJ2-5; maybe TRBD2 (6 bases). The V end was cut by 2 bases, the J end by 3 bases, with 10 bases between. The CDR3 length is 14 residues. Germline CDR1 is MNHEY and CDR2 is SVGAGI. The CDR3 coding sequence is TGTGCCAGCAGTTACCTTGGCGGGGAAGAGACCCAGTACTTC. Translation: CASSYLGGEETQYF.

This clonotype showed up just a few times. The chain combines TRBV7-2 with TRBJ2-5; D remains unclear. The ends were cut back, 5 bases at V and 6 bases at J, with 22 bases in the middle. From germline, CDR1 is SGHTA and CDR2 FQGNSA. The CDR3 extends over 16 amino acids. The CDR3 reads CASSPRRDTSSKTQYF. The CDR3 DNA reads TGTGCCAGCAGCCCCCGAAGGGATACTTCTTCAAAGACCCAGTACTTC.

The J gene is TRBJ2-1, the V gene TRBV18; unclear D gene. Between the trimmed V and J ends, which lost 3 bases and 4 bases, there was a span of 7 bases. Germline values: CDR1 KGHSH, CDR2 LQKENI. The CDR3 is 13 residues long. CDR3 DNA: TGTGCCAGCTCACCCTTGAGGTACAATGAGCAGTTCTTC. Its protein is CASSPLRYNEQFF.

Only a few counts were recorded for this clonotype. This chain uses TRBV27 with TRBJ2-7; D unresolved. Looked up from germline, CDR1 is MNHEY and CDR2 is SMNVEV (reference sequence). V was cut by 0 bases and J by 0 bases, with 6 bases left in between. CDR3 length: 14 residues. CDR3 sequence: CASSLSRSSYEQYF. The CDR3 DNA reads as TGTGCCAGCAGTTTATCTCGTAGCTCCTACGAGCAGTACTTC.

The chain is built from TRBV7-6 and TRBJ2-1; D remains ambiguous. This CDR3 is built from 15 residues. V shed 1 base and J shed 1 base, with 8 bases lying between them. Per germline, CDR1 SGHVS and CDR2 FNYEAQ. DNA of the CDR3: TGTGCCAGCAGCTTAGGAGCAATTTCCTACAATGAGCAGTTCTTC. Protein product: CASSLGAISYNEQFF.

This clonotype appeared a few times. The chain couples TRBV6-1 to TRBJ2-7; D call uncertain. CDR3 length: 14 amino acids. Germline V lookup: CDR1 MNHNS, CDR2 SASEGT. V was shortened by 3 bases and J by 2 bases, with 11 bases between the two germline ends. CDR3 region: CASSDGPGPYEQYF. CDR3 coding DNA: TGTGCCAGCAGTGACGGTCCCGGACCCTACGAGCAGTACTTC.

The chain recombines TRBV6-5 with TRBJ2-5; 7 nucleotides align to TRBD2. The CDR3 totals 13 residues. Trimming at V came to 6 bases and at J to 7 bases, leaving 8 bases not matched to a gene. Per germline, CDR1 MNHEY and CDR2 SVGAGI. The CDR3 nucleotides read TGTGCCAGCAGCCTCGGCGGGGGAGGGACCCAGTACTTC. This codes for CASSLGGGGTQYF.

This chain connects TRBV6-5 to TRBJ2-7; TRBD1 matches at 9 bases. Looked up from germline, CDR1 is MNHEY and CDR2 is SVGAGI. J lost 5 bases, V lost 6 bases, and 11 bases had no gene match. This CDR3 is 15 amino acids long. The DNA of the CDR3 is TGTGCCAGCAGAATACAGGGGGCTGTTAGAAACGAGCAGTACTTC. This sequence encodes CASRIQGAVRNEQYF.

The chain recombines TRBV18 with TRBJ2-1; 8 positions agree with TRBD1. The junction had 5 bases not matched to a gene; V was cut back by 3 bases and J by 7 bases. This CDR3 is 14 amino acids long. Germline V gene data show CDR1 as KGHSH and CDR2 as LQKENI. The CDR3 here is CASSPLDRGNEQFF. DNA of the CDR3: TGTGCCAGCTCACCCCTAGACAGGGGTAATGAGCAGTTCTTC. The full variable domain, completed using reference TRBV18 and TRBJ2-1, is NAGVMQNPRHLVRRRGQEARLRCSPMKGHSHVYWYRQLPEEGLKFMVYLQKENIIDESGMPKERFSAEFPKEGPSILRIQQVVRGDSAAYFCASSPLDRGNEQFFGPGTRLTVL.

This sequence joins TRBV19 and TRBJ1-5, with D maybe TRBD1 (6 bases). V was trimmed by 6 bases and J by 5 bases, leaving 17 bases between them. CDR1 is LNHDA and CDR2 is SQIVND in the germline V gene (reference sequence). This CDR3 comprises 15 residues. CDR3 amino acids: CASRPIQGGDQPQHF. The CDR3 DNA sequence: TGTGCCAGTAGGCCCATACAGGGTGGAGATCAGCCCCAGCATTTT. Filled out from reference TRBV19 and TRBJ1-5, the complete variable domain reads DGGITQSPKYLFRKEGQNVTLSCEQNLNHDAMYWYRQDPGQGLRLIYYSQIVNDFQKGDIAEGYSVSREKKESFPLTVTSAQKNPTAFYLCASRPIQGGDQPQHFGDGTRLSIL.

The rearrangement links TRBV20-1 to TRBJ1-2; 9 bases agree with TRBD1. CDR3 size: 14 residues. Germline trimming cut 4 bases from V and 0 bases from J; bases unmatched to any gene: 3. The germline V gene has CDR1 DFQATT and CDR2 SNEGSKA (reference sequence). CDR3 protein: CSATRQGANYGYTF. DNA for the CDR3: TGCAGTGCTACACGACAGGGGGCTAACTATGGCTACACCTTC.

In its sample, this clonotype was seen a few times. The gene calls are TRBV4-1 and TRBJ1-1, with a possible D match to TRBD1 (6 bases). Trimming removed 4 bases from V and 6 bases from J, with 15 bases in between. Germline V CDR1 and CDR2: MGHRA, YSYEKL. The CDR3 has 14 amino acids. The CDR3 DNA reads TGCGCCAGCAGCCCGCGGCAGGGGACGGCTGAAGCTTTCTTT. Its translation is CASSPRQGTAEAFF.